This record covers a single T cell receptor beta chain. This sample was included in a study of blood T cell repertoires in COVID-19. The CDR3 length is 12 residues. Trimming at V came to 6 bases and at J to 9 bases, leaving 7 bases not matched to a gene. Germline V CDR1 and CDR2: MNHEY, SVGAGI. Sequencing used immunoSEQ multiplex PCR; TCRdb keeps in-frame clones, though not all of them. Of some 200,000 clones listed, 80% to 85% are singletons. Sequenced input: peripheral blood. This rearrangement joins TRBV6-5 to TRBJ2-7; 8 nucleotides align to TRBD2. The clonotype originates from a woman aged 55-69 years who had recovered from COVID-19. The CDR3 DNA sequence: TGTGCCAGCAGGCGGGGGGACCGGGTGCAGTACTTC. Translating it yields CASRRGDRVQYF.